The 11 T cell receptor beta chains below were found in one sample sequenced in a study of cytomegalovirus exposure and HLA in healthy donors. Primers for the PCR totalled 60 Vbeta and 13 Jbeta. Assay: immunoSEQ multiplex PCR; the TCRdb copy retains only in-frame clones and omits some. The repertoire consists of fewer than 250,000 clones, with more than 80% occurring once and the leading ten covering 2.9%. The source material was PBMCs. The receptors here all came from a man aged 25-40 years in good health and CMV-seronegative.

The V gene is TRBV6-5, the J gene TRBJ2-7; 8 bases fit TRBD1. The germline gives CDR1 MNHEY, CDR2 SVGAGI. With V trimmed by 6 bases and J by 0 bases, 7 bases remained unmatched. CDR3 size: 15 residues. The CDR3 loop reads CASRPDRGSSYEQYF. The DNA for the CDR3 is TGTGCCAGCAGACCCGACAGGGGCAGCTCCTACGAGCAGTACTTC.

This clone has a handful of counts. J is TRBJ2-6 and V is TRBV7-3; TRBD1 is a possible D gene (6 bases). The CDR3 contains 17 residues. V lost 1 base and J 0 bases, leaving 10 bases between the germline ends. CDR1 is SGHTA and CDR2 is FQGTGA in the germline V gene. The CDR3 coding sequence is TGTGCCAGCAGCTTAAACCCACAGGGCTCTGGGGCCAACGTCCTGACTTTC. This codes for CASSLNPQGSGANVLTF.

The CDR3 nucleotides are TGTGCCAGCAGTTTAGCGGGGACAGGGGCACCAGATACGCAGTATTTT. Its protein is CASSLAGTGAPDTQYF. This chain joins TRBV28 and TRBJ2-3, with 10 nucleotides matching TRBD1. Looked up from germline, CDR1 is MDHEN and CDR2 is SYDVKM. CDR3 length equals 16 residues. Germline trimming cut 2 bases from V and 4 bases from J; bases unmatched to any gene: 6.

This chain uses TRBV28 with TRBJ2-3; 7 bases agree with TRBD2. With 1 base clipped from V and 4 bases from J, the junction kept 11 bases outside the gene matches. Germline V gene sequence: CDR1 MDHEN, CDR2 SYDVKM. The CDR3 covers 17 residues. This chain's CDR3 is CASSLYFGGGAPDTQYF. CDR3 coding DNA: TGTGCCAGCAGTTTATACTTCGGCGGGGGAGCCCCAGATACGCAGTATTTT.

A few counts support this clone. J is TRBJ1-1 and V is TRBV4-3; D remains ambiguous. The CDR3 covers 15 residues. CDR1 and CDR2 (germline): LGHNA, YSLEER. V lost 0 bases to trimming and J lost 5 bases, with 13 bases between them. The CDR3 DNA follows: TGCGCCAGCAGCCAAGATTCGGGAACAAGAACTGAAGCTTTCTTT. It yields the protein CASSQDSGTRTEAFF.

A few counts support this clone. The CDR3 is CASSSDTQYF. CDR3 nucleotides: TGTGCCAGCAGCTCGGATACGCAGTATTTT. The gene calls are TRBV7-2 and TRBJ2-3; no clear D. V was pared by 4 bases and J by 6 bases, with 2 bases between. CDR1 and CDR2 from the germline V gene are SGHTA and FQGNSA. CDR3 length: 10 residues.

The chain joins TRBV28 to TRBJ2-5; 11 positions agree with TRBD1. The germline V gene has CDR1 MDHEN and CDR2 SYDVKM. CDR3 size: 15 residues. V dropped 3 bases and J dropped 3; count of bases not matched to a gene: 3. CDR3 sequence: CASSFGQGAEETQYF. CDR3 sequence (DNA): TGTGCCAGCAGTTTCGGACAGGGGGCAGAAGAGACCCAGTACTTC.

CDR3 residues: CASSQEREGNYNSPLHF. The CDR3 nucleotides are TGCGCCAGCAGCCAGGAAAGGGAGGGAAATTATAATTCACCCCTCCACTTT. V gene TRBV4-1 combines with J gene TRBJ1-6, with D unclear. The CDR3 sequence is 17 residues long. The germline V gene encodes CDR1 MGHRA and CDR2 YSYEKL. With 3 bases removed from V and 4 bases from J, the gap between germline ends came to 16 bases.

The chain has TRBV7-9 and TRBJ1-6; 7 bases agree with TRBD1. The CDR3 totals 15 residues. CDR1 and CDR2 from the germline V gene are SEHNR and FQNEAQ (reference sequence). With 1 base clipped from V and 10 bases from J, the junction kept 7 bases outside the gene matches. The CDR3 is CASSLVLQGPSPLHF. Written as DNA, the CDR3 is TGTGCCAGCAGCTTAGTCCTACAGGGGCCGTCACCCCTCCACTTT.

The CDR3 here is CASSYSIPGLNSPLHF. CDR3 DNA: TGTGCCAGCAGTTACTCGATCCCAGGCCTTAATTCACCCCTCCACTTT. This chain joins TRBV6-5 and TRBJ1-6; D gene uncertain. The CDR3 runs to 16 residues. Germline CDR1 reads MNHEY; CDR2 reads SVGAGI. V was clipped by 0 bases and J by 6 bases, with 12 bases between them.

This rearrangement joins TRBV29-1 to TRBJ2-7, with D possibly TRBD1 on 6 matching bases. Germline-derived CDR1 and CDR2 are SQVTM and ANQGSEA. V was shortened by 4 bases and J by 0 bases, with 16 bases between the two germline ends. The CDR3 spans 15 residues. Here the CDR3 reads CSVGEGTPSSYEQYF. Written as DNA, the CDR3 is TGCAGCGTTGGAGAAGGGACACCGAGCTCCTACGAGCAGTACTTC.